This T cell receptor beta chain was obtained from a study of T cell responses to AZD1222 COVID-19 vaccine. Here immunoSEQ multiplex PCR was the method, and the copy in TCRdb shows in-frame clones only, minus some. The data contain more than 60,000 clones, 83% of them singletons. As regards this clone: Its antigen is currently unknown.

This CDR3 region has 14 residues. V was pared by 4 bases and J by 4 bases, with 11 bases between. Germline V lookup: CDR1 SGHAT, CDR2 FQNNGV. Whole-study results and caveats: Vaccination with two AZD1222 doses was followed by a rise in Spike-specific TCR breadth and depth. Nearly half of the spike-specific TCRs reportedly recognize variant regions that carry no mutations. Donors were mostly white British, more females; clonal diversity possibly underestimated.

The sequenced sample was peripheral blood, obtained 28 days after the second AZD1222 dose. The clonotype was recovered from an adult who received the AZD1222 COVID-19 vaccine. This chain connects TRBV11-2 to TRBJ1-3; no reliable D call. CDR3 nucleotide sequence: TGTGCCAGCAGCTCGAGACTGGAGGGAAACACCATATATTTT. This codes for CASSSRLEGNTIYF.